The clone carrying this T cell receptor (beta chain) has only one observation. The sample comes from a study of T cell responses to AZD1222 COVID-19 vaccine. The V segment lost 3 bases and the J segment 4 bases; nucleotides outside the gene matches: 6. The CDR3 length is 15 residues. Germline lookup yields CDR1 LNHDA and CDR2 SQIVND (reference sequence). Some clones are missing from TCRdb's copy, which holds only in-frame ones; the method was immunoSEQ multiplex PCR. The table lists over 100,000 clones, 85% to 90% of them singletons. The sequences come from peripheral blood, collected on day 0 of AZD1222 vaccination. The rearrangement links TRBV19 to TRBJ1-1, with TRBD1 identical over 9 bases. The clonotype was recovered from an adult in good health. The DNA of the CDR3 is TGTGCCAGTAGTATTCGGAGACAGGGGGGCACTGAAGCTTTCTTT. Translation: CASSIRRQGGTEAFF. Filled out from reference TRBV19 and TRBJ1-1, the complete variable domain reads DGGITQSPKYLFRKEGQNVTLSCEQNLNHDAMYWYRQDPGQGLRLIYYSQIVNDFQKGDIAEGYSVSREKKESFPLTVTSAQKNPTAFYLCASSIRRQGGTEAFFGQGTRLTVV.